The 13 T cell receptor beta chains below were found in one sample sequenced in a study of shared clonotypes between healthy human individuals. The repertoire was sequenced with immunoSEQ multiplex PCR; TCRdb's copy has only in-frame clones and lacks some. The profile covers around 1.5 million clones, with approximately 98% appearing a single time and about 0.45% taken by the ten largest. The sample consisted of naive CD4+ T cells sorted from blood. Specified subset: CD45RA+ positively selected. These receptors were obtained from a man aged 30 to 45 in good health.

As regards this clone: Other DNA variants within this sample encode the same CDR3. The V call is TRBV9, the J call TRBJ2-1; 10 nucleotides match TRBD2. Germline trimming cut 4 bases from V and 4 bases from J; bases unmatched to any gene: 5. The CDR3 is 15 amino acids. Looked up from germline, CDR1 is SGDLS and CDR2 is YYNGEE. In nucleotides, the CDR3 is TGTGCCAGCAGCTTCGGACTAGCGGCATACAATGAGCAGTTCTTC. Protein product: CASSFGLAAYNEQFF.

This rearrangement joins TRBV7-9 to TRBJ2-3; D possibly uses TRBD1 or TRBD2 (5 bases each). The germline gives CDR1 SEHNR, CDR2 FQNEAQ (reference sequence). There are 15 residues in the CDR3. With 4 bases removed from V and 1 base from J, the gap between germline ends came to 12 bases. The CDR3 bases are TGTGCCAGCAGCTCCTCCGGGGACGGCACAGATACGCAGTATTTT. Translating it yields CASSSSGDGTDTQYF.

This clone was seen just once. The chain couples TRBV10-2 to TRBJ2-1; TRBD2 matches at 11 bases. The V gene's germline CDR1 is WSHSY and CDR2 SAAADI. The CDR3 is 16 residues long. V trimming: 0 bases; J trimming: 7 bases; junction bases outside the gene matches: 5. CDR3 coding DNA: TGCGCCAGCAGTGAGTCGGCACTAGCGGGGGAGAATGAGCAGTTCTTC. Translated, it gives CASSESALAGENEQFF.

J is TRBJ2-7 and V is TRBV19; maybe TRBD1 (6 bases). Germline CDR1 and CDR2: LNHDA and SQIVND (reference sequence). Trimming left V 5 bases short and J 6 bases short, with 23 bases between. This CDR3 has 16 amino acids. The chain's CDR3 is CASSPRAATGMGEQYF. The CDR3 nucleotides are TGTGCCAGTAGTCCGCGGGCCGCGACAGGTATGGGCGAGCAGTACTTC.

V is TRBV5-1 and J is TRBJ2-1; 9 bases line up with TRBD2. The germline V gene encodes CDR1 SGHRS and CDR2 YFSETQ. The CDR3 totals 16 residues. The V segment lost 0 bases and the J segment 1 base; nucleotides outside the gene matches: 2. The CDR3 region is CASSLESGRSYNEQFF. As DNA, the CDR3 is TGCGCCAGCAGCTTGGAGAGCGGGAGGTCCTACAATGAGCAGTTCTTC.

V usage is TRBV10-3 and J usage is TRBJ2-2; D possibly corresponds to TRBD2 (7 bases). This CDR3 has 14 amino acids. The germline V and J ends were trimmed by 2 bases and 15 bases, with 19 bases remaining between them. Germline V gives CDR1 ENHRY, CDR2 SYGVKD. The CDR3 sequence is CAISEGGATGRVFF. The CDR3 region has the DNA TGTGCCATCAGTGAGGGGGGGGCCACCGGTCGTGTGTTTTTT.

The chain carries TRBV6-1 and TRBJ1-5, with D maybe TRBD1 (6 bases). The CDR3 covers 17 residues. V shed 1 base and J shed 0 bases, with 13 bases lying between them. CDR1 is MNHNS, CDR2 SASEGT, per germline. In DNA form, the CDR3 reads TGTGCCAGCAGTGAAGTCCGGGACACTTATAGCAATCAGCCCCAGCATTTT. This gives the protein CASSEVRDTYSNQPQHF.

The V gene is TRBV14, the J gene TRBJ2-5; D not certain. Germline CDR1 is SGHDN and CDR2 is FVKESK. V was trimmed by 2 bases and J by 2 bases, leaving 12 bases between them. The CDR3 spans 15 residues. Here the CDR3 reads CASSQWKGIQETQYF. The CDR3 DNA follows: TGTGCCAGCAGCCAATGGAAGGGTATACAAGAGACCCAGTACTTC.

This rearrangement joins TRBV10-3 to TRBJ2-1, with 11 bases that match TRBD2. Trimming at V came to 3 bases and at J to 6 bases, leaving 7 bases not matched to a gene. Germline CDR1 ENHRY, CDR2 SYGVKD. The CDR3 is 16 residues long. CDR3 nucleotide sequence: TGTGCCATCAGTGAACCACTAGCGGGAGATGTCAATGAGCAGTTCTTC. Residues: CAISEPLAGDVNEQFF.

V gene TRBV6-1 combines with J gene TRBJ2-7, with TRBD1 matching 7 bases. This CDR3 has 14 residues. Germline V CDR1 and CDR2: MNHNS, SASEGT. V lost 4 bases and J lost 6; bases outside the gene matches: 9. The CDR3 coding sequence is TGTGCCAGCAGTGCCAGACAGGGAATGAGCGAGCAGTACTTC. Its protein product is CASSARQGMSEQYF.

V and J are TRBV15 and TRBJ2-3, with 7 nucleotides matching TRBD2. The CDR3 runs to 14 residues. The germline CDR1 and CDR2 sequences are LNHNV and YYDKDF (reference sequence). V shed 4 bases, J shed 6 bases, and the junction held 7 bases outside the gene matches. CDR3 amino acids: CATSTREAVDTQYF. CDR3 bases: TGTGCCACCAGCACCCGGGAGGCGGTGGATACGCAGTATTTT.

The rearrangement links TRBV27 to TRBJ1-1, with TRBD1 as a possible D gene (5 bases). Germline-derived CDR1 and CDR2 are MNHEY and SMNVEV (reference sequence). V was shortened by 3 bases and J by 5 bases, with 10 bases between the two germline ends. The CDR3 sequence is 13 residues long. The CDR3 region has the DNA TGTGCCAGCAGTTTGCGACAGCTTACTGAAGCTTTCTTT. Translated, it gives CASSLRQLTEAFF.

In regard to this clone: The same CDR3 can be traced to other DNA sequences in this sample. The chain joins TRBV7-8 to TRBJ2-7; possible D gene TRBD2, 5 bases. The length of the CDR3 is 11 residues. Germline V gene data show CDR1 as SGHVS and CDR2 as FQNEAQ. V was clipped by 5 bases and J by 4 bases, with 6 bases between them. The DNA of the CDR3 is TGTGCCAGCAGCCCGGGGTACGAGCAGTACTTC. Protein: CASSPGYEQYF.